This TCR beta chain was recorded in a study of T cells after yellow fever vaccination (dated 2019 in TCRdb). Looking at the study overall: The SMART-Seq v4 Ultra Low Input RNA kit was used to prepare libraries from fractions with low cell numbers. Bulk TCR alpha and beta repertoires were sequenced longitudinally to track T-cell clones before and after primary and booster YFV17D yellow fever vaccination. Blood samples were taken at several timepoints before and after primary and secondary immunization, and bulk PBMC replicates and cell subsets were isolated. Two healthy male donors, one aged 18 to 30 and one aged 30 to 39 years, were included in the cohort. Points the paper makes about the study in general: A small fraction of clonotypes showed up in both the CD4 and CD8 compartments, probably as a result of convergent recombination. Compared with the primary T-cell response, the secondary T-cell response was weaker but faster, peaking on day 5 rather than day 15. FACS-sorted repertoires could contain abundant contaminating clonotypes from the bulk population, so computational filtering was required. Only two donors were included in the study, so the extent to which the findings can be generalized is limited. Most clones expanded after primary vaccination were re-detected after the booster (around 96% of CD4 and around nine tenths of CD8), suggesting broad memory maintenance.

The treatment or condition label on this specimen signifies: live attenuated yellow fever vaccine strain. At each blood-draw timepoint, two biological replicates of bulk PBMCs were obtained. A standard Ficoll-Paque protocol was used to isolate PBMCs from peripheral blood. RNA was extracted with TriZol from bulk PBMCs, CD4 and CD8 fractions, and dextramer-positive and dextramer-negative fractions. Trimming takes 2 bases off V and 5 bases off J; junction bases not matched to a gene: 11. From its cysteine to its phenylalanine, the CDR3 spans 16 amino acids. Here the CDR3 DNA is all that survives: 48 bases in frame from base 1. Via the germline V gene, CDR1 is SGHRS and CDR2 YFSETQ. TCR cDNA was synthesized by 5'RACE template switching, which introduced a universal primer site and unique molecular identifiers. Priming of cDNA synthesis was performed from both the TCR alpha and TCR beta constant segments. Library amplification involved two PCR steps, and the second step added sample barcodes and sequencing adapters. Sequencing of libraries was performed on Illumina HiSeq 2500 (2x100 bp) or NovaSeq (2x150 bp). The original methods were these. Demultiplexing of reads and collapsing into UMI consensus sequences were performed with MIGEC, and V(D)J alignment was carried out with MiXCR. Vaccine-responding clonotypes were defined with edgeR using replicate PBMC samples, requiring FDR below 0.01 and a log2 fold change above 5 up to day 15. CD4 or CD8 identity was assigned to each bulk clonotype according to whether the clonotype was present at higher abundance in the sequenced CD4 repertoire or the sequenced CD8 repertoire. In-frame beta chains were kept once TCRdb had trimmed the public reads at Q25 with fastp and called clones with MiXCR. Rows are combined by CDR3 protein, so each entry shows the most common genes and DNA. The V and J calls were not made by the authors but by TCRdb's processing. The sample table contains almost 600,000 distinct CDR3 sequences; only one count was recorded for 13% of them. The leading ten clones occupy over 13% of the sample.

This clonotype was counted only a few times. Its antigen target is currently unknown. No base qualities exist here, and no much larger clone lies one base off it. The receptor comes from a man under 40 who received the YFV17D yellow fever vaccine. The rearranged chain carries TRBV5-1 and TRBJ2-5, with TRBD1 matching 8 junction bases. The input for sequencing was PBMCs, taken on the day of the yellow fever booster vaccination. The nucleotide sequence reads as follows: TGCGCCAGCAGCTTCTCCGGGACAGGTCTCGGGGAGACCCAGTACTTC. It encodes CASSFSGTGLGETQYF.